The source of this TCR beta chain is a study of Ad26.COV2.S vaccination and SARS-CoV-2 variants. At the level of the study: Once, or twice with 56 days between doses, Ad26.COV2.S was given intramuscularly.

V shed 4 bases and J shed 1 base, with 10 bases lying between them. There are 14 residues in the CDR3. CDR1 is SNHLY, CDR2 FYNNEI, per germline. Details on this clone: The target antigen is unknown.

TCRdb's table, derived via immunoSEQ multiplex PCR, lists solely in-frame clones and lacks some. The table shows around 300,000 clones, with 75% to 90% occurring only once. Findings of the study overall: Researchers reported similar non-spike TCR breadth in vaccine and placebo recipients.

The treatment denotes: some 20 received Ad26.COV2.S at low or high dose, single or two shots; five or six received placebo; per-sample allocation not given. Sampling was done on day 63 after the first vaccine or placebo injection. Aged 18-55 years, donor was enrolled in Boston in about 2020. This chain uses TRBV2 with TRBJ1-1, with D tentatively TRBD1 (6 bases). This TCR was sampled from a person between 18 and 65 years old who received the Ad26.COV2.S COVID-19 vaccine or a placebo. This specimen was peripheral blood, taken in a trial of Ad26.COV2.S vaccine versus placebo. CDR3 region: CASSAQQGNTEAFF. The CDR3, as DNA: TGTGCCAGCAGTGCCCAACAGGGGAACACTGAAGCTTTCTTT.